What follows is one TCR beta chain and its context. Its antigen is unknown. A junction end diverges from the germline sequence, so it may reflect a read error. This sample is drawn from a study of blood T cells in healthy people across ages. Findings of the study overall: Across samples, TCR beta diversity tracked strongly with naive T cell percentage. There was no known CMV status for donors, so expanded clonotype changes were possibly confounded.

A second PCR, run for roughly 7 to 12 cycles, used a sample-barcoded 5' primer plus a J-beta primer mix. MiXCR, applied by TCRdb to the 5' RACE reads, yields one record per CDR3 protein. The table lists 790,000 or so distinct CDR3 sequences, just over 55% of them singletons, with roughly 25% in the top ten. Germline assignment: CDR1 DFQATT and CDR2 SNEGSKA (reference sequence). This CDR3 is 13 amino acids long. The sequence was obtained from a man aged 40-49 years in good health. Sample: blood. The genes are TRBV20-1 and TRBJ1-6; D ambiguous. In DNA, the CDR3 is TGCAGTGCTCCCGTGAGGGAAGATTCACCTCTCCACTTT. Its translation is CSAPVREDSPLHF.